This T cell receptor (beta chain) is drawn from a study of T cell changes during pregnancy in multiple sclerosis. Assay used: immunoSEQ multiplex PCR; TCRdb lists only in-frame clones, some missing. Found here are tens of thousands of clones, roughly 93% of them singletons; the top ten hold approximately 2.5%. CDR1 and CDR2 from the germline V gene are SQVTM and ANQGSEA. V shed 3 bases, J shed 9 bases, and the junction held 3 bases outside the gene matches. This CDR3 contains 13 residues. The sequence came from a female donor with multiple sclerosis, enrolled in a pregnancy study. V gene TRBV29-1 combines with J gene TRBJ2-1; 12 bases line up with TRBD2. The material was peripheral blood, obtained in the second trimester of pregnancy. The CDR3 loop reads CSVDSLAGGEQFF. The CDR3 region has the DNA TGCAGCGTTGATTCACTAGCGGGGGGTGAGCAGTTCTTC.